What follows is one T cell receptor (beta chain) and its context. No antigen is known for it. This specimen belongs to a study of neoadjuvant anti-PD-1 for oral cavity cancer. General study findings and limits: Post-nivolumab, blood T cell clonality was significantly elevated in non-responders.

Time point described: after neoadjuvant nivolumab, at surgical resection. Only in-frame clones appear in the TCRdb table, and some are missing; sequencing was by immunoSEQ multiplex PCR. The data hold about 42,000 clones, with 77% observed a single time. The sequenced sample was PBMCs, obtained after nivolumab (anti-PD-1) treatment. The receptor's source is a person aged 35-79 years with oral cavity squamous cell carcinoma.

The CDR3 here is CASTKPGQGETQYF. The CDR3 bases are TGCGCCAGCACCAAGCCGGGACAGGGGGAGACCCAGTACTTC. The genes are TRBV10-2 and TRBJ2-5; 10 bases are a match to TRBD1. The CDR3 runs to 14 residues. V dropped 7 bases and J dropped 5; count of bases not matched to a gene: 7. Germline V lookup: CDR1 WSHSY, CDR2 SAAADI.